The clone carrying this T cell receptor (beta chain) was observed a few times. Antigen unknown. This sample was taken from a study of shared clonotypes between healthy human individuals. V was clipped by 2 bases and J by 5 bases, with 13 bases between them. This CDR3 is built from 15 residues. CDR1 and CDR2 from the germline V gene are SGHNT and YYREEE (reference sequence). A 200 ng quantity of DNA, 32,000 or so T cell genomes, went into the sorted-subset replicate PCRs. In the original workflow: Junction-only sequences without quality scores were provided by ImmunoSEQ, so filtering was different. Libraries were prepared by immunoSEQ multiplex PCR; TCRdb keeps only in-frame clonotypes and omits some of them. That table is the source of V, J and clone size, and D and trimming were worked out from the DNA. The sample shows about 2.3 million clones, just over 90% of them seen only once. Study outcomes and limitations: What rarefaction showed was incomplete sorted-subset sequencing despite large depth.

The V gene is TRBV5-4, the J gene TRBJ2-2; a possible D gene is TRBD2 (5 bases). This TCR was recovered from a young man in good health. Some clones in this sample may be carry-over from other donors' samples. The sample consisted of naive CD4+ T cells from PBMCs. Subset here: CD45RA+ positively selected. The CDR3: CASSFVTAGTGELFF. CDR3 in DNA: TGTGCCAGCAGCTTCGTCACCGCGGGTACCGGGGAGCTGTTTTTT.